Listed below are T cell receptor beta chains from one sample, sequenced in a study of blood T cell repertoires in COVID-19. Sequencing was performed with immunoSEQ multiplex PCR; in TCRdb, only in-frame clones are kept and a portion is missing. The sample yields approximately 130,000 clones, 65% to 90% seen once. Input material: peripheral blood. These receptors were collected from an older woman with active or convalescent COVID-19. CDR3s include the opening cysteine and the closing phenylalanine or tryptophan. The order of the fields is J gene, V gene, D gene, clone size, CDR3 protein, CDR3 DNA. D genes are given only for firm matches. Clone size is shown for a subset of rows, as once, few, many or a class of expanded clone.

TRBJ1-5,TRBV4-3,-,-,CASSLSGDQPQHF,TGCGCCAGCAGCCTCTCGGGGGACCAGCCCCAGCATTTT
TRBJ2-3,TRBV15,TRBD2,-,CATSRPKGLAGVSTDTQYF,TGTGCCACCAGCAGACCTAAGGGACTAGCGGGGGTCAGCACAGATACGCAGTATTTT
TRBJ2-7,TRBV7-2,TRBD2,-,CASSISGGTYEQYF,TGTGCCAGCAGCATTAGCGGGGGTACCTACGAGCAGTACTTC
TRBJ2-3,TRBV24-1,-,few,CATSDLGAGDTAYSTDTQYF,TGTGCCACCAGTGATTTGGGGGCCGGAGACACCGCTTATAGCACAGATACGCAGTATTTT
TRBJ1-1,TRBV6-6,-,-,CASRSGTPNTEAFF,TGTGCCAGCAGATCCGGGACACCGAACACTGAAGCTTTCTTT
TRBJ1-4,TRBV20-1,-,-,CSASSRETNEKLFF,TGCAGTGCTAGTTCGCGTGAAACTAATGAAAAACTGTTTTTT
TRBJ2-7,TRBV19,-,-,CASSVTGGHEQYF,TGTGCCAGTAGTGTGACAGGCGGTCACGAGCAGTACTTC
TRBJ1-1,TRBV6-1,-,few,CASSEGTVIEAFF,TGTGCCAGCAGTGAAGGGACAGTTATTGAAGCTTTCTTT
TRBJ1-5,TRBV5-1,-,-,CASSLGGGNQPQHF,TGCGCCAGCAGCTTAGGAGGGGGCAATCAGCCCCAGCATTTT
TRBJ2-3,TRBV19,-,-,CASTNSPNTDTQYF,TGTGCCAGTACCAACTCACCGAACACAGATACGCAGTATTTT
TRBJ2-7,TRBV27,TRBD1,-,CASSDGDRELYEQYF,TGTGCCAGCAGCGATGGGGACAGGGAGCTTTACGAGCAGTACTTC
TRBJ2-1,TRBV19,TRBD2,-,CASSIWLAGEGEQFF,TGTGCCAGTAGTATTTGGCTAGCGGGAGAGGGTGAGCAGTTCTTC
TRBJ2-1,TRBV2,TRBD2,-,CASTSSGGYNEQFF,TGTGCCAGTACTTCTAGCGGGGGTTACAATGAGCAGTTCTTC
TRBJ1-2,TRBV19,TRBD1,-,CASSIPDREGYTF,TGTGCCAGTAGTATCCCCGACAGGGAAGGCTACACCTTC
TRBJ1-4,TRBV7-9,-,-,CASSFQGSEKLFF,TGTGCCAGCAGTTTTCAGGGGAGTGAAAAACTGTTTTTT
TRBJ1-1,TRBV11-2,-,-,CASSLEGGTEAFF,TGTGCCAGCAGCTTAGAGGGCGGGACTGAAGCTTTCTTT
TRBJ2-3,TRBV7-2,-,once,CASSLTPQRMTDTQYF,TGTGCCAGCAGCCTTACCCCTCAGCGGATGACAGATACGCAGTATTTT
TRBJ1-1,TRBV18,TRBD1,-,CASSPDRGDTEAFF,TGTGCCAGCTCACCCGACAGGGGTGACACTGAAGCTTTCTTT
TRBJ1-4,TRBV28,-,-,CASRQYREGEKLFF,TGTGCCAGCAGACAGTACAGGGAGGGGGAAAAACTGTTTTTT
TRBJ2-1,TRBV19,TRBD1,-,CASKQGRNNEQFF,TGTGCCAGTAAACAGGGGAGAAACAATGAGCAGTTCTTC
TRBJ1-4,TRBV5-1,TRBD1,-,CASSAQGAANEKLFF,TGCGCCAGCAGCGCGCAGGGGGCAGCTAATGAAAAACTGTTTTTT
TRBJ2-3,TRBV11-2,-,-,CASSLLSSYTDTQYF,TGTGCCAGCAGCCTCCTTTCCTCCTACACAGATACGCAGTATTTT